Shown below are 25 T cell receptor beta chains from a single sample sequenced in a study of CD8+ T cells in alopecia areata. Extracted from the samples, RNA was reverse transcribed into cDNA to serve as the sequencing template. The protocol was immunoSEQ multiplex PCR, while the TCRdb copy is restricted to in-frame clones and leaves out a portion. This sample has under 250,000 clones; about 60% occur once, and the top ten carry approximately 0.44%. Sequenced material: CD4+ T cells sorted from blood, taken at week 0. These receptors all stem from a human donor with alopecia areata.

The V gene is TRBV2, the J gene TRBJ1-5; unclear D gene. CDR3 size: 14 residues. V lost 9 bases and J 5 bases, leaving 17 bases between the germline ends. Germline V CDR1 and CDR2: SNHLY, FYNNEI. CDR3 sequence reads: CASASRGMDQPQHF. CDR3 DNA: TGTGCCAGTGCCAGTCGGGGAATGGATCAGCCCCAGCATTTT.

This clone was observed a handful of times. The chain has TRBV25-1 and TRBJ2-6; D assignment may be TRBD1 or TRBD2 (5 bases each). There are 15 residues in the CDR3. Germline values: CDR1 MGHDK, CDR2 SYGVNS. V dropped 3 bases and J dropped 4 bases, with 10 bases sitting between them. This CDR3 reads CASSDPGQGANVLTF. CDR3 DNA sequence: TGTGCCAGCAGTGATCCGGGGCAAGGGGCCAACGTCCTGACTTTC.

The rearrangement joins TRBV27 to TRBJ2-1; TRBD2 matches at 9 bases. CDR1 MNHEY and CDR2 SMNVEV come from the germline V gene (reference sequence). The length of the CDR3 is 16 residues. The junction had 12 bases not matched to a gene; V was cut back by 4 bases and J by 8 bases. CDR3 sequence: CASSSPFGGGGYEQFF. The CDR3 bases are TGTGCCAGCAGTTCGCCATTCGGCGGGGGGGGATATGAGCAGTTCTTC.

This chain joins TRBV4-1 and TRBJ1-1; D gene ambiguous. This CDR3 region has 15 residues. Trimming took 1 base from V and 5 from J, leaving 14 bases between them. CDR1 MGHRA and CDR2 YSYEKL come from the germline V gene. The CDR3 protein is CASSQGWLGQTEAFF. The DNA for the CDR3 is TGCGCCAGCAGCCAAGGATGGCTTGGGCAAACTGAAGCTTTCTTT.

V and J are TRBV4-1 and TRBJ2-3, with D possibly being TRBD1 (6 bases). Per germline, CDR1 MGHRA and CDR2 YSYEKL. This CDR3 has 14 amino acids. V lost 1 base to trimming and J lost 2 bases, with 7 bases between them. The CDR3 protein is CASSQGQATDTQYF. In DNA form, the CDR3 reads TGCGCCAGCAGCCAAGGACAGGCCACAGATACGCAGTATTTT.

This chain uses TRBV5-1 with TRBJ2-7; D is unclear. This CDR3 region has 14 residues. Germline V lookup: CDR1 SGHRS, CDR2 YFSETQ. Deletions cut 1 base from V and 1 base from J, with 9 bases between. CDR3 sequence reads: CASSLSSDSYEQYF. The CDR3, as DNA: TGCGCCAGCAGCTTGTCTTCGGATTCCTACGAGCAGTACTTC. The variable domain in full, completed from reference TRBV5-1 and TRBJ2-7, reads KAGVTQTPRYLIKTRGQQVTLSCSPISGHRSVSWYQQTPGQGLQFLFEYFSETQRNKGNFPGRFSGRQFSNSRSEMNVSTLELGDSALYLCASSLSSDSYEQYFGPGTRLTVT.

The chain carries TRBV25-1 and TRBJ1-5; D remains unclear. The CDR3 covers 15 residues. Trimming took off 4 bases at V and 0 bases at J, with 10 bases between the two ends. Germline CDR1 MGHDK, CDR2 SYGVNS. As DNA, the CDR3 is TGTGCCAGCAGTGGCCTTATAAATAGCAATCAGCCCCAGCATTTT. Protein: CASSGLINSNQPQHF.

This clone was seen a handful of times. The genes are TRBV5-1 and TRBJ1-2; D call uncertain. V lost 0 bases to trimming and J lost 5 bases, with 8 bases between them. Germline V CDR1 and CDR2: SGHRS, YFSETQ. The CDR3 is 13 amino acids. The CDR3 here is CASSLAREYGYTF. The CDR3 DNA is TGCGCCAGCAGCTTGGCACGCGAGTATGGCTACACCTTC.

This clone was detected only once. This chain links TRBV5-6 with TRBJ2-7, with D perhaps TRBD1 or TRBD2 (5 bases each). Germline V lookup: CDR1 SGHDT, CDR2 YYEEEE. The V end lost 7 bases, the J end lost 2 bases, and 16 bases lay between the germline ends. The CDR3 length is 14 residues. The CDR3 coding sequence is TGTGCCAGCTTCCCCGGGGCAGGAACCTACGAGCAGTACTTC. It encodes CASFPGAGTYEQYF.

CDR3 residues: CASSGRDRPYEQYF. CDR3 in DNA: TGTGCCAGCAGTGGTAGGGACAGGCCCTACGAGCAGTACTTC. The rearrangement links TRBV6-1 to TRBJ2-7; TRBD1 matches at 8 bases. Germline CDR1 reads MNHNS; CDR2 reads SASEGT. The CDR3 loop spans 14 amino acids. The V segment lost 4 bases and the J segment 2 bases; nucleotides outside the gene matches: 4.

This clone was counted only a few times. The V and J genes are TRBV27 and TRBJ2-6; D is undetermined. Germline-derived CDR1 and CDR2 are MNHEY and SMNVEV (reference sequence). The CDR3 is made up of 13 amino acids. V lost 11 bases to trimming and J lost 0 bases, with 8 bases between them. The CDR3 DNA is TGTGCCTCGAGGTTCTCTGGGGCCAACGTCCTGACTTTC. As protein: CASRFSGANVLTF.

The chain links TRBV23-1 to TRBJ1-5, with 8 bases aligning to TRBD1. TRBV23-1 is an ORF, with its function uncertain. CDR3 length equals 14 residues. V lost 2 bases to trimming and J lost 6 bases; unmatched junction nucleotides: 3. CDR3 region: CASSQGQGRQPQHF. The CDR3 DNA is TGCGCCAGCAGTCAAGGACAGGGTCGTCAGCCCCAGCATTTT.

This clone was observed a few times. The chain carries TRBV11-2 and TRBJ2-1; TRBD1 matches 7 bases. The trim removed 5 bases at V and 3 bases at J, leaving 7 bases unmatched. CDR1 is SGHAT, CDR2 FQNNGV, per germline. This CDR3 contains 15 residues. In DNA form, the CDR3 reads TGTGCCAGCAGCCGTGACCGACAGGGCTACAATGAGCAGTTCTTC. Its protein product is CASSRDRQGYNEQFF.

This clone has at least ten counts. The chain combines TRBV19 with TRBJ1-2; D is undetermined. The CDR3 spans 13 residues. Germline V CDR1 and CDR2: LNHDA, SQIVND (reference sequence). The germline V and J ends were trimmed by 4 bases and 6 bases, with 12 bases remaining between them. CDR3 in DNA: TGTGCCAGTAGTAGGAGCCTCCAGGATGGCTACACCTTC. Translating it yields CASSRSLQDGYTF.

V usage is TRBV10-3 and J usage is TRBJ2-5; D call uncertain. Gene TRBJ2-7 matches the end of the DNA better, so the J call may be wrong. CDR1 ENHRY and CDR2 SYGVKD come from the germline V gene. The CDR3 extends over 13 amino acids. DNA of the CDR3: TGTGCCATCAGTGGAGCGTCTTCCTACGAGCAGTACTTC. Translated: CAISGASSYEQYF.

The chain employs TRBV14 and TRBJ2-7; no clear D gene. CDR1 is SGHDN, CDR2 FVKESK, per germline. The CDR3 totals 13 residues. Trimming stripped 6 bases from V and 2 bases from J, with 11 bases between. The CDR3 DNA reads TGTGCCAGCAGTCATCTAGGCCCCTACGAGCAGTACTTC. Protein: CASSHLGPYEQYF.

Notes on this clone: Other DNA sequences in this specimen translate into the identical CDR3. V is TRBV5-1 and J is TRBJ2-5, with D perhaps matching TRBD2 (5 bases). The CDR3 is 14 residues long. Per the germline V gene, CDR1 is SGHRS and CDR2 is YFSETQ. Trimming took 4 bases from V and 1 from J, leaving 11 bases between them. The CDR3 DNA is TGCGCCAGCAGCCTGGGCGGAGGCCAAGAGACCCAGTACTTC. Residues: CASSLGGGQETQYF.

This clone was seen a handful of times. The rearrangement uses TRBV28 and TRBJ2-5; either TRBD1 or TRBD2 may fit D (5 bases each). V was trimmed by 5 bases and J by 7 bases, leaving 14 bases between them. The CDR3 runs to 13 residues. Germline values: CDR1 MDHEN, CDR2 SYDVKM. CDR3 sequence reads: CASSPGAPGTQYF. The DNA of the CDR3 is TGTGCCAGCAGTCCCGGGGCACCGGGGACCCAGTACTTC.

This clone was detected only a few times. This chain joins TRBV5-1 and TRBJ2-4; a possible D gene is TRBD2 (5 bases). The CDR3 covers 14 residues. Trimming removed 0 bases at V and 8 bases at J, with 12 bases between. Germline CDR1 SGHRS, CDR2 YFSETQ. CDR3 in amino acids: CASSLGPSEDIQYF. As DNA, the CDR3 is TGCGCCAGCAGCTTGGGCCCCTCGGAGGACATTCAGTACTTC. Based on the CDR3 plus reference TRBV5-1 and TRBJ2-4, the full variable domain is KAGVTQTPRYLIKTRGQQVTLSCSPISGHRSVSWYQQTPGQGLQFLFEYFSETQRNKGNFPGRFSGRQFSNSRSEMNVSTLELGDSALYLCASSLGPSEDIQYFGAGTRLSVL.

In DNA form, the CDR3 reads TGTGCCAGCAGTGAGCAGGGCCGGACCGGGGAGCTGTTTTTT. Its translation: CASSEQGRTGELFF. The rearrangement joins TRBV25-1 to TRBJ2-2; TRBD1 is a possible D gene (5 bases). Trimming stripped 3 bases from V and 5 bases from J, with 10 bases between. CDR1 is MGHDK and CDR2 is SYGVNS in the germline V gene. The CDR3 spans 14 residues. Using reference TRBV25-1 and TRBJ2-2 for the parts outside the CDR3, the full variable domain is EADIYQTPRYLVIGTGKKITLECSQTMGHDKMYWYQQDPGMELHLIHYSYGVNSTEKGDLSSESTVSRIRTEHFPLTLESARPSHTSQYLCASSEQGRTGELFFGEGSRLTVL.

This clone appeared a single time. This chain uses TRBV4-1 with TRBJ1-2; D is perhaps TRBD1 (5 bases). The germline V and J ends were trimmed by 4 bases and 4 bases, with 19 bases remaining between them. Germline V CDR1 and CDR2: MGHRA, YSYEKL. This CDR3 is 16 amino acids long. For the CDR3, the DNA is TGCGCCAGCAGCCCGGGGGTCTTATCGCTCGGCTATGGCTACACCTTC. Protein: CASSPGVLSLGYGYTF.

This clone was counted a few times. The chain couples TRBV29-1 to TRBJ2-3, with D perhaps TRBD2 (5 bases). CDR3 size: 12 residues. V gave up 5 bases and J gave up 2 bases, with 8 bases separating them. Germline values: CDR1 SQVTM, CDR2 ANQGSEA. This chain's CDR3 is CSVSGATDTQYF. As DNA, the CDR3 is TGCAGCGTTAGCGGAGCCACAGATACGCAGTATTTT.

V is TRBV9 and J is TRBJ2-4; tentative D call: TRBD1 (5 bases). Germline V gives CDR1 SGDLS, CDR2 YYNGEE. V was cut by 1 base and J by 8 bases, with 10 bases left in between. The CDR3 is 13 amino acids. CDR3 loop: CASSVSGSDIQYF. For the CDR3, the DNA is TGTGCCAGCAGCGTATCAGGGTCAGACATTCAGTACTTC.

V usage is TRBV10-1 and J usage is TRBJ2-3, with TRBD1 identical over 7 bases. Germline CDR1 WNHNN, CDR2 SYGVQD (reference sequence). The junction had 1 base not matched to a gene; V was cut back by 4 bases and J by 3 bases. The CDR3 covers 13 residues. CDR3 nucleotides: TGCGCCAGCAGTGCACAGGGGACAGATACGCAGTATTTT. Translating gives CASSAQGTDTQYF.

This clone has a handful of counts. The V gene is TRBV5-6, the J gene TRBJ2-5; D remains ambiguous. The J call may be mistaken, given a closer DNA end match to TRBJ2-7. The CDR3 sequence is 13 residues long. Germline V CDR1 and CDR2: SGHDT, YYEEEE. The CDR3 loop is CASRKGTTYEQYF. The CDR3 bases are TGTGCCAGCAGAAAGGGCACGACCTACGAGCAGTACTTC.